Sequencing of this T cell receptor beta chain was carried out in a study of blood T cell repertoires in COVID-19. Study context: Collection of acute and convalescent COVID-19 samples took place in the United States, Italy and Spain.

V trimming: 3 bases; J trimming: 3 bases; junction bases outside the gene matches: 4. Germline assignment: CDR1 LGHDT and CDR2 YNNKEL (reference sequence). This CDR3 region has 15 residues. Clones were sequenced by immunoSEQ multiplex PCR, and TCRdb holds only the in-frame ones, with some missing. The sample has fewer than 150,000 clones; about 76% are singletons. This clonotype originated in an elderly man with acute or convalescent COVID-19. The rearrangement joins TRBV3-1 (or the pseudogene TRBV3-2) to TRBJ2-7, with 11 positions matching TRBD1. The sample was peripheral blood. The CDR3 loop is CASSQGTGGIYEQYF. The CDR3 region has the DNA TGTGCCAGCAGCCAGGGGACAGGGGGGATCTACGAGCAGTACTTC.